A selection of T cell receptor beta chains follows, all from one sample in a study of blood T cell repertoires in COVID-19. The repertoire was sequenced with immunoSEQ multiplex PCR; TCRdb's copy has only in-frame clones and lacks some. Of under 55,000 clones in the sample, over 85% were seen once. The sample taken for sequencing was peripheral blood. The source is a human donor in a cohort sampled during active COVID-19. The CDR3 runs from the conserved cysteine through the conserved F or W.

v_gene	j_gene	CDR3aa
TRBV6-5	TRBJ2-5	CASSYQGLGETQYF
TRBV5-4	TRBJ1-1	CASSSPGRAVTEAFF
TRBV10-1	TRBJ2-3	CASSVRTSGRDTQYF
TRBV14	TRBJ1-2	CASSHGQSYTF
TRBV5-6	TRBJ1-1	CASSLSRSSRAFF
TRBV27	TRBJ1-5	CASSPLQGALPPQHF
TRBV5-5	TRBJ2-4	CASSLTFGRNIQYF
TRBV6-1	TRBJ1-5	CASSELLVGRGNNQPQHF
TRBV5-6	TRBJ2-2	CASSLGTGRYSGTGELFF
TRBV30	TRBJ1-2	CAWREVGYGYTF
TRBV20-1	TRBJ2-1	CSAELAGEMVF
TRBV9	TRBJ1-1	CARLQGDTEAFF
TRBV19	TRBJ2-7	CASSTLDSSNFGYEQYF
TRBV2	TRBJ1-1	CASSARVGYTEAFF
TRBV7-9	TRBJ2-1	CATRTISDEQFF
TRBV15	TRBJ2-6	CATSPRDRGRYSGANVLTF
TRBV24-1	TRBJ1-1	CATSDNGATEAFF
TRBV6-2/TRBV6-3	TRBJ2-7	CASSTSGGGYEQYF
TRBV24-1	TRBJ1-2	CATSGPGYYGYTF
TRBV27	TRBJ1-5	CASRAGTGLNQPQHF
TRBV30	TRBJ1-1	CAWRGWRTEAFF
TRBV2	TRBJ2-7	CASSRDRKGEQYF
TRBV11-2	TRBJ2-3	CASSSLRDHLRGDTQYF
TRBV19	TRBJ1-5	CASSPLLFGADQPQHF
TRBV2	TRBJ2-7	CASRLAESSYEQYF
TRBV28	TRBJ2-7	CASTLGTGGGEQYF
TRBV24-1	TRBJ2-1	CATSVGFVNEQFF
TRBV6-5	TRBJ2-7	CASSFLAGGYYEQYF
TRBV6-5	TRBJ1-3	CASSSTGSGNTIYF
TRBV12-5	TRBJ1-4	CASGREAGLFF
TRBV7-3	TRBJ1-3	CASSQGQGNTIYF
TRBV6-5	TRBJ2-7	CASSYSSVGTGFLYF
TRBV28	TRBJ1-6	CASMRVSSYNSPLHF
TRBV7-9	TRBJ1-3	CASSLNSHSGNTIYF
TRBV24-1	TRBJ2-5	CATSDSTGKGETQYF
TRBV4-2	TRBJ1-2	CASSHLDSLASPVYGYTF
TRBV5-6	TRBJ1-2	CASAGGGRQSYGYTF
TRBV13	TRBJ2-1	CASSSTLAGGANSYNEQFF
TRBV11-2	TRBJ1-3	CASSLDYGNTIYF
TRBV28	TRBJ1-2	CASSGQGAGKYGYTF
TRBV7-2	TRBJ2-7	CASSSRGLAGGYEQYF
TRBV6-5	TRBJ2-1	CASRVQDRTYNEQFF
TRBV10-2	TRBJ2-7	CASQGIGNEQYF
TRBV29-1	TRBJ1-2	CSSQGQSYGYTF
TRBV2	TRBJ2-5	CASSFFYGTFEETQYF
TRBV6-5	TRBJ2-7	CASSSAGGYEQYF
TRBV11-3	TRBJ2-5	CASSAGRETQYF
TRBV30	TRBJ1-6	CAWSGDSNSPLHF
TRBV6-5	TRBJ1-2	CATQESGGGYTF
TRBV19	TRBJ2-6	CASSIRRELPGANVLTF
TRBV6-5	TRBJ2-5	CASSYGGIQETQYF
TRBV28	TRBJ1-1	CASSAAQEEAFF
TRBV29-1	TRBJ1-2	CSVGTGTNYGYTF
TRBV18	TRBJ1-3	CASSPSGVGNTIYF
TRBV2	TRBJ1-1	CASSTEENTEAFF